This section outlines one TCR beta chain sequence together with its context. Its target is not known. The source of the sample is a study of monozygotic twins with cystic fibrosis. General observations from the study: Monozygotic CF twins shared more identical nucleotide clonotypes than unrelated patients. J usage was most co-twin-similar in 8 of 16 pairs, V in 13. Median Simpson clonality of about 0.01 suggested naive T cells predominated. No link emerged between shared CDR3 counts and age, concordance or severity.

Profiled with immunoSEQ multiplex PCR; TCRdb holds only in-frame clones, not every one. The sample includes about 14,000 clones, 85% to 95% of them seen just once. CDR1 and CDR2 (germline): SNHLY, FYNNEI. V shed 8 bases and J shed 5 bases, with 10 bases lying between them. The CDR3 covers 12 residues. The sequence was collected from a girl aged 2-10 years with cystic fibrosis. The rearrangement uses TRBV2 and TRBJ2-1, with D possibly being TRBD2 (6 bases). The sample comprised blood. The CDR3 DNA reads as TGTGCCAGCGGGGGGAAGAACAATGAGCAGTTCTTC. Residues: CASGGKNNEQFF.